This T cell receptor beta chain was profiled in a study of shared clonotypes between healthy human individuals. Splitting the CD4+ cells yielded a CD45RA+ naive subset and a CD45RA-negative memory subset. Worth noting for this clone: Other DNA sequences from this sample encode an identical CDR3 as well.

Here immunoSEQ multiplex PCR was the method, and the copy in TCRdb shows in-frame clones only, minus some. The table lists over 2 million clones, around 90% of them singletons. The length of the CDR3 is 14 residues. Trimming cost V 0 bases and J 0 bases, with 4 bases left between them. CDR1 is SEHNR, CDR2 FQNEAQ, per germline (reference sequence). Sequenced input: naive CD4+ T cells from PBMCs. The subset denotes: CD45RA+ positively selected. This sequence originates from a man younger than 35 in good health. Some clones in this sample may be carry-over from other donors' samples. The rearrangement links TRBV7-9 to TRBJ2-3; D unclear. CDR3 in DNA: TGTGCCAGCAGCTTAGCGGGTAGCACAGATACGCAGTATTTT. It is translated as CASSLAGSTDTQYF.